What follows are 17 T cell receptor beta chains derived from one specimen sequenced in a study of blood T cell repertoires in COVID-19. Libraries were prepared by immunoSEQ multiplex PCR; TCRdb keeps only in-frame clonotypes and omits some of them. This sample yields approximately 210,000 clones, of which roughly 84% are seen a single time; over 9.5% belongs to the top ten. Sequencing input: peripheral blood. These receptors were collected from a woman aged 80 or over with COVID-19, enrolled during active disease.

The V call is TRBV19, the J call TRBJ2-4; D remains unclear. The germline V and J ends were trimmed by 6 bases and 0 bases, with 12 bases remaining between them. This CDR3 is 15 amino acids long. The germline gives CDR1 LNHDA, CDR2 SQIVND (reference sequence). The CDR3 region is CASSLLSLAKNIQYF. The CDR3 coding sequence is TGTGCCAGTAGCCTACTTAGCCTAGCCAAAAACATTCAGTACTTC. Full variable domain (rest looked up from reference TRBV19 and TRBJ2-4): DGGITQSPKYLFRKEGQNVTLSCEQNLNHDAMYWYRQDPGQGLRLIYYSQIVNDFQKGDIAEGYSVSREKKESFPLTVTSAQKNPTAFYLCASSLLSLAKNIQYFGAGTRLSVL.

Here the CDR3 reads CASSSRVDRETQYF. CDR3 in DNA: TGTGCCAGTAGTTCCCGGGTAGATAGAGAGACCCAGTACTTC. The V and J genes are TRBV19 and TRBJ2-5; D is uncertain. Trimming removed 5 bases at V and 4 bases at J, with 14 bases between. This CDR3 region has 14 residues. Per the germline V gene, CDR1 is LNHDA and CDR2 is SQIVND (reference sequence).

V usage is TRBV19 and J usage is TRBJ1-3; 7 bases are shared with TRBD1. Germline-derived CDR1 and CDR2 are LNHDA and SQIVND (reference sequence). V shed 8 bases, J shed 3 bases, and the junction held 10 bases outside the gene matches. The CDR3 is 15 amino acids. DNA of the CDR3: TGTGCCAGTGCCTCCGGGACAGCCGGTGGAAACACCATATATTTT. As protein: CASASGTAGGNTIYF.

The chain carries TRBV5-1 and TRBJ1-2; D call uncertain. The CDR3 loop spans 12 amino acids. Germline values: CDR1 SGHRS, CDR2 YFSETQ. Trimming stripped 0 bases from V and 7 bases from J, with 7 bases between. CDR3 in amino acids: CASSLAGGGYTF. DNA for the CDR3: TGCGCCAGCAGCTTGGCTGGAGGTGGCTACACCTTC. Supplemented by reference TRBV5-1 and TRBJ1-2, the full variable domain reads KAGVTQTPRYLIKTRGQQVTLSCSPISGHRSVSWYQQTPGQGLQFLFEYFSETQRNKGNFPGRFSGRQFSNSRSEMNVSTLELGDSALYLCASSLAGGGYTFGSGTRLTVV.

The chain combines TRBV5-1 with TRBJ2-5; 14 bases are a match to TRBD2. The CDR3 spans 15 residues. The trim removed 3 bases at V and 4 bases at J, leaving 2 bases unmatched. Per the germline V gene, CDR1 is SGHRS and CDR2 is YFSETQ. The CDR3 is CASSSGTSGGETQYF. In nucleotides, the CDR3 is TGCGCCAGCAGCTCAGGGACTAGCGGGGGAGAGACCCAGTACTTC.

This chain uses TRBV9 with TRBJ1-2, with a weak D call TRBD1 (6 bases). Trimming left V 3 bases short and J 2 bases short, with 14 bases between. This CDR3 has 15 amino acids. Germline CDR1 is SGDLS and CDR2 is YYNGEE. The DNA of the CDR3 is TGTGCCAGCAGCGCCCGGGGGGCAGACAACTATGGCTACACCTTC. Translating it yields CASSARGADNYGYTF.

The V call is TRBV6-5, the J call TRBJ1-2; D is unclear. Germline CDR1 is MNHEY and CDR2 is SVGAGI. The CDR3 runs to 13 residues. The ends were cut back, 2 bases at V and 5 bases at J, with 9 bases in the middle. The CDR3 DNA is TGTGCCAGCAGTTACGGAGGCGGGTATGGCTACACCTTC. Protein sequence: CASSYGGGYGYTF.

This clone was recorded a few times. The V and J genes are TRBV5-1 and TRBJ2-1; 7 bases are a match to TRBD1. CDR1 SGHRS and CDR2 YFSETQ come from the germline V gene. The CDR3 sequence is 18 residues long. The V segment lost 0 bases and the J segment 10 bases; nucleotides outside the gene matches: 19. The CDR3 nucleotides are TGCGCCAGCAGCTTGGAGGGTTACAGGGGCGGATCGAAAGGCGAGCAGTTCTTC. It codes for CASSLEGYRGGSKGEQFF.

The chain employs TRBV7-2 and TRBJ1-1; 8 bases are a match to TRBD1. The germline gives CDR1 SGHTA, CDR2 FQGNSA. The CDR3 is 12 residues long. V dropped 2 bases and J dropped 10; count of bases not matched to a gene: 3. The CDR3 sequence: CASSLSGQGAFF. The DNA of the CDR3 is TGTGCCAGCAGCTTATCCGGACAGGGAGCTTTCTTT.

The chain is built from TRBV7-2 and TRBJ1-1, with D unclear. V lost 5 bases and J lost 4, with 14 bases in between. This CDR3 spans 14 amino acids. Per germline, CDR1 SGHTA and CDR2 FQGNSA. The CDR3: CASSPRTGPTEAFF. The CDR3 nucleotides are TGTGCCAGCAGCCCGAGGACTGGGCCCACTGAAGCTTTCTTT.

The chain has TRBV15 and TRBJ2-7; a possible D gene is TRBD1 (6 bases). Germline V lookup: CDR1 LNHNV, CDR2 YYDKDF (reference sequence). Trimming left V 5 bases short and J 0 bases short, with 14 bases between. The CDR3 is 15 residues long. The CDR3 sequence is CATSLGGLGSYEQYF. Written as DNA, the CDR3 is TGTGCCACCAGCCTTGGGGGCCTAGGCTCCTACGAGCAGTACTTC.

The chain employs TRBV7-8 and TRBJ2-3, with D possibly TRBD2 on 5 matching bases. Trimming cost V 7 bases and J 2 bases, with 13 bases left between them. Germline lookup yields CDR1 SGHVS and CDR2 FQNEAQ. The CDR3 has 14 amino acids. The CDR3 DNA follows: TGTGCCAGCATCTCCCAGCGGCCCACAGATACGCAGTATTTT. It specifies CASISQRPTDTQYF. The whole variable domain, remainder taken from reference TRBV7-8 and TRBJ2-3, is GAGVSQSPRYKVAKRGQDVALRCDPISGHVSLFWYQQALGQGPEFLTYFQNEAQLDKSGLPSDRFFAERPEGSVSTLKIQRTQQEDSAVYLCASISQRPTDTQYFGPGTRLTVL.

This clone was detected once. The identical CDR3 is also encoded by other nucleotide sequences in the sample. V gene TRBV6-6 combines with J gene TRBJ1-1, with 9 bases lining up with TRBD1. Trimming cost V 5 bases and J 1 base; bases outside gene matches: 8. The CDR3 is 16 residues long. CDR1 MNHNY and CDR2 SVGAGI come from the germline V gene (reference sequence). In nucleotides, the CDR3 is TGTGCCAGCAGTCGAGGGACAGGGCTACCGAACACTGAAGCTTTCTTT. Encoded protein: CASSRGTGLPNTEAFF.

The V call is TRBV27, the J call TRBJ1-5; no firm D call. Germline assignment: CDR1 MNHEY and CDR2 SMNVEV (reference sequence). The CDR3 is 14 amino acids. V was trimmed by 0 bases and J by 7 bases, leaving 10 bases between them. This CDR3 reads CASSLSGAAQPQHF. The CDR3 DNA follows: TGTGCCAGCAGTTTATCGGGAGCGGCCCAGCCCCAGCATTTT.

The rearrangement links TRBV11-2 to TRBJ1-1; the D gene is possibly TRBD1 (5 bases). V was shortened by 5 bases and J by 0 bases, with 13 bases between the two germline ends. CDR1 and CDR2 (germline): SGHAT, FQNNGV. The CDR3 is 15 residues long. This CDR3 is CASSLGRGMNTEAFF. CDR3 nucleotides: TGTGCCAGCAGCCTGGGACGCGGGATGAACACTGAAGCTTTCTTT.

This clone was observed once. The rearrangement uses TRBV28 and TRBJ2-2; D gene uncertain. The V end was cut by 5 bases, the J end by 6 bases, with 10 bases between. From germline, CDR1 is MDHEN and CDR2 SYDVKM. The CDR3 has 13 residues. The CDR3 nucleotides are TGTGCCAGCAGTCCCCCCCGTGCCGGGGAGCTGTTTTTT. This codes for CASSPPRAGELFF.

The chain joins TRBV7-2 to TRBJ1-1; D not certain. The CDR3 loop spans 13 amino acids. Trimming stripped 0 bases from V and 11 bases from J, with 13 bases between. Germline lookup yields CDR1 SGHTA and CDR2 FQGNSA. CDR3 bases: TGTGCCAGCAGCTTAGCCGGAGGGCTTAAGGCTTTCTTT. This sequence encodes CASSLAGGLKAFF.